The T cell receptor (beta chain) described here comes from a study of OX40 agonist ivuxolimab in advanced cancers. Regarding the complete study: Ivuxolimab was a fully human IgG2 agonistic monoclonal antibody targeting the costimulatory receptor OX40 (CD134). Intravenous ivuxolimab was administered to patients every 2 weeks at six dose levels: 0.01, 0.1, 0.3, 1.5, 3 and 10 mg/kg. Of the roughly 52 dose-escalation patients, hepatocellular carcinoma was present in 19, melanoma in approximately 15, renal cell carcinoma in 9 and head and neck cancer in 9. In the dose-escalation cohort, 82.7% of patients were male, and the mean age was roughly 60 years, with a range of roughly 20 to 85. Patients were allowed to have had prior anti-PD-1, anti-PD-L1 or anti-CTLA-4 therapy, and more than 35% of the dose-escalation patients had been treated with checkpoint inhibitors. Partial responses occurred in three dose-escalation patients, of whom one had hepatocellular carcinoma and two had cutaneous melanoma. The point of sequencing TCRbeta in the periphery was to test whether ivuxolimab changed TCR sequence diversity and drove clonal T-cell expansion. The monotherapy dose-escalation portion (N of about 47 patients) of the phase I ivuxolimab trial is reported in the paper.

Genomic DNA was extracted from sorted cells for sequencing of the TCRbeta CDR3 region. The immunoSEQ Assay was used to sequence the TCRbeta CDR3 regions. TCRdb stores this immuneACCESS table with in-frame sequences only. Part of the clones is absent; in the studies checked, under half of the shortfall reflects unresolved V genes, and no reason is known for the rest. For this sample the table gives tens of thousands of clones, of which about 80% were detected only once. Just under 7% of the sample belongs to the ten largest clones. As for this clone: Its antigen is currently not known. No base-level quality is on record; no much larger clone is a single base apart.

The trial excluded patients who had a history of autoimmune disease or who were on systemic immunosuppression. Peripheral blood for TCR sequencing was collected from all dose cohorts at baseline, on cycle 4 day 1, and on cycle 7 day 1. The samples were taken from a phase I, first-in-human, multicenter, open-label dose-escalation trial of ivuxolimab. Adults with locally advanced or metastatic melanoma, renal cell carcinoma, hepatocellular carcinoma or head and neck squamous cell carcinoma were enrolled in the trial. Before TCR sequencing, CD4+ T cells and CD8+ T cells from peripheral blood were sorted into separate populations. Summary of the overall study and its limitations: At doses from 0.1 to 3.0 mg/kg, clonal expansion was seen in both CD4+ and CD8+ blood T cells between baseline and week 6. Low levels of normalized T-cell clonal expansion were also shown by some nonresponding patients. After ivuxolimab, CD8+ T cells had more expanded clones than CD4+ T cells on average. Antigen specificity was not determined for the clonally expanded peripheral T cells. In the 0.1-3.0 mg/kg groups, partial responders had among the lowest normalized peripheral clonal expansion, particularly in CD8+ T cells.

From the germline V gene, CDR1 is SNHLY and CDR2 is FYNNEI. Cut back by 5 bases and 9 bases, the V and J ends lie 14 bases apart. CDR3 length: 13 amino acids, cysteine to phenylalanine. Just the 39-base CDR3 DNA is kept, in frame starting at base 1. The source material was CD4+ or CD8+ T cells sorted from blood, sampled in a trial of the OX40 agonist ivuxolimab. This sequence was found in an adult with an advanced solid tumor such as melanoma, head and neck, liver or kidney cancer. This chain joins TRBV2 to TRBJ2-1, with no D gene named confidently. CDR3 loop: CASSYGDVGEQFF. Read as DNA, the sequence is TGTGCCAGCAGTTACGGCGATGTCGGTGAGCAGTTCTTC. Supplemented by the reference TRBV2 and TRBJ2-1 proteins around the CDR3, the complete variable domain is EPEVTQTPSHQVTQMGQEVILRCVPISNHLYFYWYRQILGQKVEFLVSFYNNEISEKSEIFDDQFSVERPDGSNFTLKIRSTKLEDSAMYFCASSYGDVGEQFFGPGTRLTVL.